This T cell receptor beta chain appears in the sequencing data of a study of blood T cell repertoires in COVID-19. The method was immunoSEQ multiplex PCR; TCRdb's version includes in-frame clones alone and lacks a portion of them. In the table there are some 280,000 clones, about 85% of which are singletons. Trimming cost V 6 bases and J 7 bases, with 9 bases left between them. This CDR3 is built from 11 residues. Germline CDR1 reads MNHEY; CDR2 reads SMNVEV (reference sequence). This chain joins TRBV27 and TRBJ2-5, with D maybe TRBD1 (6 bases). The receptor comes from a woman aged 45-60 years with active or convalescent COVID-19. The sample comprised peripheral blood. The CDR3 coding sequence is TGTGCCAGCAGGAAAGGGGGGACCCAGTACTTC. It encodes CASRKGGTQYF.